This T cell receptor beta chain originates from a study of blood T cell repertoires in COVID-19. Study details: The analysed material was cDNA or gDNA that came from T cells, B-cell-depleted T cells, or PBMCs.

Original handling: Amplification from reference gene primers served as the basis for estimated nucleated cell counts. The method was immunoSEQ multiplex PCR; TCRdb's version includes in-frame clones alone and lacks a portion of them. The DNA was the basis for D and trimming; V, J and clone size are from that table. The data hold around 56,000 clones, with more than 75% observed a single time. The CDR3 has 21 residues. Unmatched junction bases numbered 18, after V lost 0 bases and J lost 3 bases. The germline V gene has CDR1 LGHDT and CDR2 YNNKEL (reference sequence). The clonotype originates from a man aged 55 to 69 with active or convalescent COVID-19. The chain combines TRBV3-1 (or the pseudogene TRBV3-2) with TRBJ1-5, with 9 positions matching TRBD1. Sequenced material: peripheral blood. CDR3 amino acids: CASSQDLTPRTGAANNQPQHF. The CDR3, as DNA: TGTGCCAGCAGCCAAGATCTCACTCCGAGGACAGGGGCAGCAAACAATCAGCCCCAGCATTTT.